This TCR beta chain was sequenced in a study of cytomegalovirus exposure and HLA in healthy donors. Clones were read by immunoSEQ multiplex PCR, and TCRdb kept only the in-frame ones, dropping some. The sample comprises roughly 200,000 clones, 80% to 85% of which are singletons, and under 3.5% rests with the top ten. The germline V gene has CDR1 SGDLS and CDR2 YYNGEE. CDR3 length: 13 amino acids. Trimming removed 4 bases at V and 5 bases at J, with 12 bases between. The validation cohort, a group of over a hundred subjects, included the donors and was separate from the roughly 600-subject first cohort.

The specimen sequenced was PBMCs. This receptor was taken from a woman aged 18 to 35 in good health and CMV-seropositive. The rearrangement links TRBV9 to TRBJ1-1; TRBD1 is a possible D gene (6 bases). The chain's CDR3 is CASSSQGRTEAFF. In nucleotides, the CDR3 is TGTGCCAGCAGCTCCCAGGGGCGGACTGAAGCTTTCTTT.